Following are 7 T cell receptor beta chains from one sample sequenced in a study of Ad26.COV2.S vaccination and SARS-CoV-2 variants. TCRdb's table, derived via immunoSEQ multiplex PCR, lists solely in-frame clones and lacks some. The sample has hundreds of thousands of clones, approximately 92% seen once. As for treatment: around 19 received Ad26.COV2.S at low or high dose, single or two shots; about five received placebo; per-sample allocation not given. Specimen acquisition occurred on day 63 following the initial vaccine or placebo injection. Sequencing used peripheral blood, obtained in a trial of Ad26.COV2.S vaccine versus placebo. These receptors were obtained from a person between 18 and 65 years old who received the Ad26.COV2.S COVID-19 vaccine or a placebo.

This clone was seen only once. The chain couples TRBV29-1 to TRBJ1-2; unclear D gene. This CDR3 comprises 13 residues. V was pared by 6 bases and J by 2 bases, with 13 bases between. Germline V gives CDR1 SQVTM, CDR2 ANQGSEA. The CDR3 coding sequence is TGCAGCGTCGCGGACGGGGTGAACTATGGCTACACCTTC. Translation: CSVADGVNYGYTF.

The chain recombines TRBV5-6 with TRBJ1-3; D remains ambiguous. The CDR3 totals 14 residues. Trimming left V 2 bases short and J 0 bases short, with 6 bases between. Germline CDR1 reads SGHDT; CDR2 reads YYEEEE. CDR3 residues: CASSLDLSGNTIYF. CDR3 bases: TGTGCCAGCAGCTTAGATCTCTCTGGAAACACCATATATTTT.

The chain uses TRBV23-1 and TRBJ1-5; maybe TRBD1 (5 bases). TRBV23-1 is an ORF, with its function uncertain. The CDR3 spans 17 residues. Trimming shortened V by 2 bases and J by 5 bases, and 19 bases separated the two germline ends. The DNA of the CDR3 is TGCGCCAGCAGTCAAGAGATCGGCAGGGTAGGGTATCAGCCCCAGCATTTT. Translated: CASSQEIGRVGYQPQHF.

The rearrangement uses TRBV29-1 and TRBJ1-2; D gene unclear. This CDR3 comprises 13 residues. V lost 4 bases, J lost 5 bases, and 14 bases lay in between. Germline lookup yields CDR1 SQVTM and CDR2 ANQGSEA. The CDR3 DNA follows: TGCAGCGTTGCTGGCGGGCAGGATTATGGCTACACCTTC. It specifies CSVAGGQDYGYTF.

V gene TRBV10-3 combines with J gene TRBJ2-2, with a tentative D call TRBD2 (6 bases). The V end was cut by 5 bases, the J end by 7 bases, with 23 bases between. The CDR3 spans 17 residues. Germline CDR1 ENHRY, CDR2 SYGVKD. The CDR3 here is CAISTPGDGMMVGELFF. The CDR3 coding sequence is TGTGCCATCAGTACCCCGGGGGACGGCATGATGGTCGGGGAGCTGTTTTTT.

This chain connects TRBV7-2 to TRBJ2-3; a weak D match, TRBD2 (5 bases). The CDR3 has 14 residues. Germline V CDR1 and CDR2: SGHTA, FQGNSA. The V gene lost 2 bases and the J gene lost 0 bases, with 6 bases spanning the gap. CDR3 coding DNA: TGTGCCAGCAGCTTAAGAGGGAGCACAGATACGCAGTATTTT. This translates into CASSLRGSTDTQYF.

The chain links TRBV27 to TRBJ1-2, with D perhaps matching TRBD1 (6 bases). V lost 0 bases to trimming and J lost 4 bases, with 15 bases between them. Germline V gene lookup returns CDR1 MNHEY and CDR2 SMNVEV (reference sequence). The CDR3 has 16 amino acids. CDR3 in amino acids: CASSLSGQSNRYGYTF. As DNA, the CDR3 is TGTGCCAGCAGTTTATCTGGACAGTCCAATCGCTATGGCTACACCTTC.